The 16 T cell receptor beta chains reported below all come from one sample, sequenced in a study of cytomegalovirus exposure and HLA in healthy donors. 13 Jbeta primers and 60 Vbeta primers were used for the PCR. Method: immunoSEQ multiplex PCR; TCRdb's copy keeps in-frame clones and lacks some. The sample contains 180,000 or so clones, about two thirds of which appear only once. What was sequenced was PBMCs. The source of these receptors is a human donor in good health.

The chain is built from TRBV11-2 and TRBJ2-2, with D possibly TRBD1 on 6 matching bases. The V gene lost 1 base and the J gene lost 2 bases, with 14 bases spanning the gap. The CDR3 covers 17 residues. Germline CDR1 SGHAT, CDR2 FQNNGV. CDR3 nucleotides: TGTGCCAGCAGCTTAGCCCTCGGACAGTCTAACACCGGGGAGCTGTTTTTT. This codes for CASSLALGQSNTGELFF. The full variable domain, rest sourced from reference TRBV11-2 and TRBJ2-2, is EAGVAQSPRYKIIEKRQSVAFWCNPISGHATLYWYQQILGQGPKLLIQFQNNGVVDDSQLPKDRFSAERLKGVDSTLKIQPAKLEDSAVYLCASSLALGQSNTGELFFGEGSRLTVL.

The chain couples TRBV7-3 to TRBJ2-7; tentatively, D is TRBD1 (5 bases). This CDR3 has 15 residues. From germline, CDR1 is SGHTA and CDR2 FQGTGA. V was shortened by 5 bases and J by 1 base, with 15 bases between the two germline ends. CDR3 sequence: CASSAVLQVSYEQYF. CDR3 bases: TGTGCCAGCAGCGCAGTGTTACAGGTTTCCTACGAGCAGTACTTC.

V is TRBV18 and J is TRBJ1-6; D is possibly TRBD1 (6 bases). The CDR3 sequence is 15 residues long. Germline V CDR1 and CDR2: KGHSH, LQKENI. V was shortened by 3 bases and J by 3 bases, with 9 bases between the two germline ends. CDR3 protein: CASSPQGNYNSPLHF. The CDR3 DNA sequence: TGTGCCAGCTCACCCCAGGGGAACTATAATTCACCCCTCCACTTT.

The genes are TRBV4-3 and TRBJ1-1; D remains ambiguous. V was trimmed by 0 bases and J by 3 bases, leaving 5 bases between them. The CDR3 extends over 13 amino acids. CDR1 and CDR2 (germline): LGHNA, YSLEER. The CDR3 region is CASSQDGDTEAFF. CDR3 sequence (DNA): TGCGCCAGCAGCCAAGACGGTGACACTGAAGCTTTCTTT.

This clone was recorded once. The J gene is TRBJ2-1, the V gene TRBV5-1; 9 bases fit TRBD1. Germline CDR1 SGHRS, CDR2 YFSETQ. J was trimmed by 5 bases and V by 4 bases; bases with no gene match: 7. There are 15 residues in the CDR3. The CDR3, as DNA: TGCGCCAGCAGCCCCGGACAGGGGACACACAATGAGCAGTTCTTC. It translates to CASSPGQGTHNEQFF.

The chain joins TRBV2 to TRBJ1-1, with a tentative D call TRBD1 (6 bases). Germline CDR1 is SNHLY and CDR2 is FYNNEI. V was clipped by 8 bases and J by 0 bases, with 19 bases between them. CDR3 length: 16 residues. This chain's CDR3 is CASGGGRGHMNTEAFF. The CDR3 DNA reads as TGTGCCAGCGGGGGGGGTAGGGGACACATGAACACTGAAGCTTTCTTT.

The rearrangement uses TRBV4-3 and TRBJ1-1; D is possibly TRBD1 (6 bases). V gave up 3 bases and J gave up 4 bases, with 18 bases separating them. The CDR3 extends over 16 amino acids. CDR1 and CDR2 (germline): LGHNA, YSLEER. CDR3: CASSHFPTGGGTEAFF. CDR3 nucleotide sequence: TGCGCCAGCAGCCATTTCCCGACAGGAGGTGGCACTGAAGCTTTCTTT.

The chain links TRBV5-1 to TRBJ2-1, with 10 nucleotides matching TRBD2. V dropped 4 bases and J dropped 6; count of bases not matched to a gene: 7. CDR1 SGHRS and CDR2 YFSETQ come from the germline V gene. This CDR3 contains 15 residues. In DNA, the CDR3 is TGCGCCAGCAGCGCGGGACTAGCGCCCTCCAATGAGCAGTTCTTC. As protein: CASSAGLAPSNEQFF.

This chain links TRBV18 with TRBJ2-7; a weak D match, TRBD2 (6 bases). The germline CDR1 and CDR2 sequences are KGHSH and LQKENI. V lost 3 bases and J 2 bases, leaving 14 bases between the germline ends. The CDR3 runs to 15 residues. The DNA of the CDR3 is TGTGCCAGCTCACCGGCAAACGGGGGTACCTACGAGCAGTACTTC. It encodes CASSPANGGTYEQYF.

This rearrangement joins TRBV12-5 to TRBJ2-1; D gene unclear. Germline V CDR1 and CDR2: LGHNT, FRNRAP. V dropped 8 bases and J dropped 7 bases, with 9 bases sitting between them. The CDR3 is made up of 11 amino acids. In DNA form, the CDR3 reads TGTGCTAGTTTGTACTATAATGAGCAGTTCTTC. Translated: CASLYYNEQFF. The full variable domain, completed using reference TRBV12-5 and TRBJ2-1, is DARVTQTPRHKVTEMGQEVTMRCQPILGHNTVFWYRQTMMQGLELLAYFRNRAPLDDSGMPKDRFSAEMPDATLATLKIQPSEPRDSAVYFCASLYYNEQFFGPGTRLTVL.

In the case of this clone: Germline is not matched at one junction end, which may reflect a read error. Other DNA sequences from this sample encode an identical CDR3 as well. The chain has TRBV7-9 and TRBJ1-1; possibly TRBD1 for D (5 bases). CDR1 SEHNR and CDR2 FQNEAQ come from the germline V gene (reference sequence). This CDR3 contains 14 residues. The CDR3 coding sequence is TGTGCCAGCAGCTTAGGGGGCATGAACACTGAGGCTTTCTTT. Amino acid sequence: CASSLGGMNTEAFF. Variable domain in full (rest from reference TRBV7-9 and TRBJ1-1): DTGVSQNPRHKITKRGQNVTFRCDPISEHNRLYWYRQTLGQGPEFLTYFQNEAQLEKSRLLSDRFSAERPKGSFSTLEIQRTEQGDSAMYLCASSLGGMNTEAFFGQGTRLTVV.

V and J are TRBV5-1 and TRBJ2-3, with a possible D match to TRBD1 (6 bases). Trimming took 6 bases from V and 3 from J, leaving 14 bases between them. Germline values: CDR1 SGHRS, CDR2 YFSETQ. The CDR3 totals 14 residues. Here the CDR3 reads CASTRGTQTDTQYF. The DNA for the CDR3 is TGCGCCAGCACTAGGGGGACCCAAACAGATACGCAGTATTTT.

The CDR3 sequence: CASSLWTGNQPQHF. The CDR3 DNA reads as TGTGCCAGCAGCCTCTGGACGGGGAATCAGCCCCAGCATTTT. The gene calls are TRBV7-2 and TRBJ1-5; no clear D. Trimming stripped 5 bases from V and 4 bases from J, with 12 bases between. Germline V gene data show CDR1 as SGHTA and CDR2 as FQGNSA. The CDR3 covers 14 residues.

CDR3 protein: CASSPRGGGGNTIYF. CDR3 bases: TGTGCCAGCAGCCCCAGAGGGGGGGGCGGAAACACCATATATTTT. The chain is built from TRBV7-2 and TRBJ1-3; perhaps TRBD1 as D (6 bases). The CDR3 has 15 residues. Germline values: CDR1 SGHTA, CDR2 FQGNSA. Between the trimmed V and J ends, which lost 5 bases and 4 bases, there was a span of 15 bases.

The chain uses TRBV27 and TRBJ1-5, with D possibly TRBD1 on 5 matching bases. The CDR3 is made up of 16 amino acids. Trimming took off 6 bases at V and 2 bases at J, with 17 bases between the two ends. Germline loops: CDR1 MNHEY, CDR2 SMNVEV (reference sequence). The CDR3, as DNA: TGTGCCAGCAGCCCCGTCAGGGTGGTGGGCAATCAGCCCCAGCATTTT. It translates to CASSPVRVVGNQPQHF.

V and J are TRBV23-1 and TRBJ2-3, with 8 bases that match TRBD1. Being an ORF, TRBV23-1 has a function that is uncertain. With V trimmed by 3 bases and J by 2 bases, 7 bases remained unmatched. This CDR3 comprises 16 residues. The CDR3 nucleotides read TGCGCCAGCAGTCAGTTGGGACAGGCCCTCACAGATACGCAGTATTTT. Its protein product is CASSQLGQALTDTQYF.